This paragraph reports one T cell receptor (beta chain). One entry per CDR3 protein, called by TCRdb with MiXCR from the 5' RACE reads. The sample yields nearly 350,000 distinct CDR3 sequences, over 10% seen once. V was shortened by 6 bases and J by 4 bases, with 16 bases between the two germline ends. This CDR3 has 14 amino acids. Germline values: CDR1 SGHNT, CDR2 YYREEE (reference sequence). These data come from a study of T-cell memory formation after mild COVID-19. Input material: PBMCs or a T cell subset sorted from them (not recorded which). V and J are TRBV5-4 and TRBJ1-1; D remains unclear. This clonotype was sampled from a man younger than 35 who had mild COVID-19 (a few samples of this study predate the infection). Cell type and time point are not known. The CDR3 DNA follows: TGTGCCAGCACCCCGCTAAAGTTTGGCACTGAAGCTTTCTTT. It codes for CASTPLKFGTEAFF.